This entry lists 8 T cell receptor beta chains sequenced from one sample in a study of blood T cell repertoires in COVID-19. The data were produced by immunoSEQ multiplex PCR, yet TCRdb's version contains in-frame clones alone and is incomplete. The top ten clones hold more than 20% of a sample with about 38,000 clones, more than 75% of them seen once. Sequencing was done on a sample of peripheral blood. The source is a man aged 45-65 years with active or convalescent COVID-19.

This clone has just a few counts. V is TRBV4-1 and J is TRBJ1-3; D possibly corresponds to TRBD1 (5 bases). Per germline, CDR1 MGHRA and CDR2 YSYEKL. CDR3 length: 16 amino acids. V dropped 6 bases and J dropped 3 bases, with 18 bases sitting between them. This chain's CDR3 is CASSPKYGGNGNTIYF. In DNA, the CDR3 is TGCGCCAGCAGTCCCAAGTACGGGGGAAATGGAAACACCATATATTTT.

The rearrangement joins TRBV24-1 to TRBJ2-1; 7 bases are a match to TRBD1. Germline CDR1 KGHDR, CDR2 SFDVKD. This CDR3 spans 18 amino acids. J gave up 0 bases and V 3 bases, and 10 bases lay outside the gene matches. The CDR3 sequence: CATSDPTTGASSYNEQFF. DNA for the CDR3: TGTGCCACCAGTGATCCAACCACAGGGGCCAGCTCCTACAATGAGCAGTTCTTC.

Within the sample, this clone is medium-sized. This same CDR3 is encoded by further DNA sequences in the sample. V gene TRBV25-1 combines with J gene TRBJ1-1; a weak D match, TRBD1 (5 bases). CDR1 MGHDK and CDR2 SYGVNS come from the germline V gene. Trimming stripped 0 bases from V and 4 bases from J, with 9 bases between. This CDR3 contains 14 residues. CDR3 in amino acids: CASSEYGRVTEAFF. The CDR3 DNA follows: TGTGCCAGCAGTGAATACGGCAGGGTCACTGAAGCTTTCTTT.

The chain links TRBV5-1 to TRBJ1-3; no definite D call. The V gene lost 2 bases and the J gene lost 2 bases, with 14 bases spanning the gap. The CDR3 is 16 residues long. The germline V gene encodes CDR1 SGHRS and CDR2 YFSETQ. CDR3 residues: CASSFGPGTAGNTIYF. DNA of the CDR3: TGCGCCAGCAGCTTCGGACCGGGAACCGCTGGAAACACCATATATTTT.

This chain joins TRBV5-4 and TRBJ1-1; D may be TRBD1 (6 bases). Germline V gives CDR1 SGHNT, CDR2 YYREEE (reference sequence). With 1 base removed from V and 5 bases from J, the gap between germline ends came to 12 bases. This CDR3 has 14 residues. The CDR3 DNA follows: TGTGCCAGCAGCTTGACAGGGTTGGTGACTGAAGCTTTCTTT. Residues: CASSLTGLVTEAFF.

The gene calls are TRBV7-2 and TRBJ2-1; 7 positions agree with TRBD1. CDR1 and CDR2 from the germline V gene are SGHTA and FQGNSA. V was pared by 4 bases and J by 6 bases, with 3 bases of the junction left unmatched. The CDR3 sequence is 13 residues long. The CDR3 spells CASSSRTGNEQFF. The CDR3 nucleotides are TGTGCCAGCAGCTCCCGGACAGGCAATGAGCAGTTCTTC.

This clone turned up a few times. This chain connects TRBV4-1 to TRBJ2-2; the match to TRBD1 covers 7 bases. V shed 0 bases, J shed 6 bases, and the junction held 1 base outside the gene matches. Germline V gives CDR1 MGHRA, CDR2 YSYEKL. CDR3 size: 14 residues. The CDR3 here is CASSQEGQSGELFF. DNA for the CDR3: TGCGCCAGCAGCCAAGAGGGACAGTCCGGGGAGCTGTTTTTT.

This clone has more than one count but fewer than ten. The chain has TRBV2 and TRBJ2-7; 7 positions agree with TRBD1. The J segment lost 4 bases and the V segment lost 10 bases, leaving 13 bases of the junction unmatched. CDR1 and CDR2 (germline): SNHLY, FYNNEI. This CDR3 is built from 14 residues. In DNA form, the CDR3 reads TGTGCCACGTCTCGGGACAGAGGGTCATACGAGCAGTACGTC. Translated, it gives CATSRDRGSYEQYV.